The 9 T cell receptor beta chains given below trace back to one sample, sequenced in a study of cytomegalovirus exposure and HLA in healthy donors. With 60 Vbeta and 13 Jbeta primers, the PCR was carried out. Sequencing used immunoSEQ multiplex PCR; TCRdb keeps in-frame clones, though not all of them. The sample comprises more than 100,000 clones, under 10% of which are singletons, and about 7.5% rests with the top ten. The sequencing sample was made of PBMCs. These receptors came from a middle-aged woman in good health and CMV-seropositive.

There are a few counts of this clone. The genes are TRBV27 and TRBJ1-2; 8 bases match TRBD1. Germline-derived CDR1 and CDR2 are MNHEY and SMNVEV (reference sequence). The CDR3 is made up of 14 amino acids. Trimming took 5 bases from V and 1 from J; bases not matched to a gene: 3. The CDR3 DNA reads TGTGCCAGCAGTCGGACAGGGATTAACTATGGCTACACCTTC. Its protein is CASSRTGINYGYTF.

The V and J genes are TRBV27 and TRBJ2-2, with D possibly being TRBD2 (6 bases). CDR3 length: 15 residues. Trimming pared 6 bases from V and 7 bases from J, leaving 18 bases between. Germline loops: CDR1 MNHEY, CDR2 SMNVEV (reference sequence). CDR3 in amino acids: CASSPARAGIGELFF. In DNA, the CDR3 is TGTGCCAGCAGCCCCGCCCGGGCGGGGATCGGGGAGCTGTTTTTT.

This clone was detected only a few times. The CDR3 DNA sequence: TGCGCCAGCAGCCCGCGGGGCACGTTTAGTAGAGATACGCAGTATTTT. This translates into CASSPRGTFSRDTQYF. This chain uses TRBV5-1 with TRBJ2-3; D possibly corresponds to TRBD2 (6 bases). CDR3 length: 16 residues. CDR1 is SGHRS and CDR2 is YFSETQ in the germline V gene. V gave up 4 bases and J gave up 5 bases, with 20 bases separating them.

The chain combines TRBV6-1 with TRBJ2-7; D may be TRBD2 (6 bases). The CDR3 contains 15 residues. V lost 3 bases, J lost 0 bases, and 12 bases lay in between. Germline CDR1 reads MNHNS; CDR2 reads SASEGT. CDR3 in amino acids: CASSEFSGPSYEQYF. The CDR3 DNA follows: TGTGCCAGCAGTGAGTTCAGCGGGCCCTCCTACGAGCAGTACTTC.

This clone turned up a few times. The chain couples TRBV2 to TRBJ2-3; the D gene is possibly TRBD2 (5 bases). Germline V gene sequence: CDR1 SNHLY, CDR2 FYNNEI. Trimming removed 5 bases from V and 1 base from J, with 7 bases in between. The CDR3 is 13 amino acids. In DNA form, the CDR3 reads TGTGCCAGCAGTCTGCGGGGCACAGATACGCAGTATTTT. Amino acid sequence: CASSLRGTDTQYF.

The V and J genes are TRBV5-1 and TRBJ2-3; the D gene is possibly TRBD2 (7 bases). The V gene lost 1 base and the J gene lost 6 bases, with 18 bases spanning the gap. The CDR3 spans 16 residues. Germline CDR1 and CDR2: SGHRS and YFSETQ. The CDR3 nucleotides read TGCGCCAGCAGCTTGCCTTTGGGGGGGGGCCTCGATACGCAGTATTTT. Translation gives CASSLPLGGGLDTQYF.

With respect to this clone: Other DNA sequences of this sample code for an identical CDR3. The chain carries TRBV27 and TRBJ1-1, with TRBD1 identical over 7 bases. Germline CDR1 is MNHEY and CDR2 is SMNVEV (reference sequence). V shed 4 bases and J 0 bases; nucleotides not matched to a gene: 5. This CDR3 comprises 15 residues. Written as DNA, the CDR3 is TGTGCCAGCAGTTCGCTACAGGGGATGAACACTGAAGCTTTCTTT. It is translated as CASSSLQGMNTEAFF.

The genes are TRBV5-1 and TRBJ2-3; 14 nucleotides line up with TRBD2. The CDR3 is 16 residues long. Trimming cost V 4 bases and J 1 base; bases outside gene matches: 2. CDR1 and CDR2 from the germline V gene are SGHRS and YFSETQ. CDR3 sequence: CASSTGLAGGTDTQYF. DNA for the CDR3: TGCGCCAGCAGCACGGGACTAGCGGGAGGCACAGATACGCAGTATTTT.

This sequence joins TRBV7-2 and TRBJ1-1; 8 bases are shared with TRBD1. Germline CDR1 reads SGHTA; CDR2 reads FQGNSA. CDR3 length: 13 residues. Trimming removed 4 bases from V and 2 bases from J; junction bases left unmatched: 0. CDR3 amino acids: CASSSGGNTEAFF. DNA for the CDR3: TGTGCCAGCAGCTCAGGGGGCAACACTGAAGCTTTCTTT.